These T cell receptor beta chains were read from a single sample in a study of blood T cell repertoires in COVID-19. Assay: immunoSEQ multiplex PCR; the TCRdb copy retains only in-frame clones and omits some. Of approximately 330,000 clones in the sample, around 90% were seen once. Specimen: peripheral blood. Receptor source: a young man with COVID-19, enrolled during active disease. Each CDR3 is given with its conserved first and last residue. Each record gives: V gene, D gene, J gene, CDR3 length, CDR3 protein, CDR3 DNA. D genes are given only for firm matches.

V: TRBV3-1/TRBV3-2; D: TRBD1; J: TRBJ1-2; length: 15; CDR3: CASSQTRQGPYGYTF; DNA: TGTGCCAGCAGCCAAACGAGACAGGGACCCTATGGCTACACCTTC
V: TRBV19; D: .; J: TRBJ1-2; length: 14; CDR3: CASTSDSQPYGYTF; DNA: TGTGCCAGTACCAGCGACAGTCAACCCTATGGCTACACCTTC
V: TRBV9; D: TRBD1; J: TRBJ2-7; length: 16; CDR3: CASSAGQGGYYYEQYF; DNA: TGTGCCAGCAGCGCCGGACAGGGGGGGTACTACTACGAGCAGTACTTC
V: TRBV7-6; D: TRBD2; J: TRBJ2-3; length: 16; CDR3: CASSLAGTSGGDTQYF; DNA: TGTGCCAGCAGCTTAGCCGGGACTAGCGGGGGTGATACGCAGTATTTT
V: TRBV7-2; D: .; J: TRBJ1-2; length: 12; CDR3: CASSPSSSGYTF; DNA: TGTGCCAGCAGCCCCAGTTCCAGTGGCTACACCTTC
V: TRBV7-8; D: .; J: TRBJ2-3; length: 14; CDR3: CASSKKTGTDTQYF; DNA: TGTGCCAGCAGCAAAAAGACAGGCACAGATACGCAGTATTTT
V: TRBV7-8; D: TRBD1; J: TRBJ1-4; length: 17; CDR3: CASSLARDRPGNEKLFF; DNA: TGTGCCAGCAGCTTAGCGCGGGACAGACCGGGTAATGAAAAACTGTTTTTT
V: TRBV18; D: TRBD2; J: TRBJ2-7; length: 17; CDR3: CASSMNLAGVGIHEQYF; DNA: TGTGCCAGCTCAATGAATTTAGCGGGAGTAGGTATCCACGAGCAGTACTTC
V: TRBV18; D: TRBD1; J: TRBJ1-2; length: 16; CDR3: CASSPTGTGDGYGYTF; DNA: TGTGCCAGCTCACCGACCGGGACAGGGGACGGCTATGGCTACACCTTC
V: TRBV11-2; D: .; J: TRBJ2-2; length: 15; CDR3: CASSFISGNTGELFF; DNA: TGTGCCAGCAGCTTCATAAGCGGCAACACCGGGGAGCTGTTTTTT
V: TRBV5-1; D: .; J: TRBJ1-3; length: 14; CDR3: CASSSGSSGNTIYF; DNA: TGCGCCAGCAGCTCGGGATCCTCTGGAAACACCATATATTTT